The source of this T cell receptor beta chain is a study of vaccination and CD4 T cells after COVID-19. Trimming removed 4 bases from V and 4 bases from J; junction bases left unmatched: 4. Germline CDR1 and CDR2: KGHDR and SFDVKD. The CDR3 runs 15 residues. Once obtained from cultured CD4+ T cells, the DNA was sequenced using the Oncomine TCR Beta short-read assay. Genomic DNA was isolated from CD4+ T cells that had been cultured. TCRdb reanalysed the PCR reads using MiXCR and keeps one entry per CDR3 protein. The data hold over 15,000 distinct CDR3 sequences, with 45% to 65% observed a single time. This clonotype counts as medium-sized. Its target is unknown. Treatment denoted: roughly 11-day PBMC culture with coronavirus spike peptide pools or control peptides (ViraFEST assay).

The receptor was isolated from a human donor who had recovered from COVID-19. The chain joins TRBV24-1 to TRBJ2-1, with 9 bases matching TRBD1. The sample comprised CD4+ T cells from blood, cultured in vitro. The CDR3 DNA sequence: TGTGCCACCAGTGACCCCGGGACAGGGTACAATGAGCAGTTCTTC. Protein: CATSDPGTGYNEQFF.